The 14 T cell receptor beta chains below come from one sample, sequenced in a study of regulatory T cells in long-lasting Graves disease. Time point of the sample: persistent/refractory GD, antithyroid drugs over 5 years with positive TRAb. From RNA extracted from PBMCs, the TCR library was made. Through Arm-PCR of CDR3 regions and iRepertoire HTBI primers, TCR beta libraries were built. TCRdb itself ran the multiplex PCR reads through MiXCR, one entry per CDR3 protein. The repertoire holds around 450,000 distinct CDR3 sequences, with about 22% as singletons. The sample here was peripheral blood mononuclear cells (PBMCs), taken when the disease was refractory, from a patient treated with antithyroid drugs. These receptors originate from a female donor with Graves disease.

At least ten counts were recorded for this clonotype. The chain combines TRBV28 with TRBJ1-2; 8 positions agree with TRBD1. Germline assignment: CDR1 MDHEN and CDR2 SYDVKM. The J segment lost 8 bases and the V segment lost 5 bases, leaving 10 bases of the junction unmatched. This CDR3 spans 14 amino acids. The CDR3 spells CASSPQTGVWGYTF. The CDR3 nucleotides are TGTGCCAGCAGTCCACAGACAGGGGTTTGGGGCTACACCTTC.

The chain is built from TRBV7-2 and TRBJ1-4, with D unresolved. This CDR3 region has 15 residues. Trimming left V 7 bases short and J 8 bases short, with 20 bases between. Germline-derived CDR1 and CDR2 are SGHTA and FQGNSA. The CDR3 DNA sequence: TGTGCCAGCACCACCACCCTCGTCACGGACGAAAAACTGTTTTTT. Residues: CASTTTLVTDEKLFF.

The chain couples TRBV19 to TRBJ2-3, with 13 bases identical to TRBD2. The V gene's germline CDR1 is LNHDA and CDR2 SQIVND (reference sequence). The CDR3 consists of 17 residues. V lost 6 bases to trimming and J lost 7 bases; unmatched junction nucleotides: 13. The CDR3 sequence is CASSPTQTSGRANTQYF. For the CDR3, the DNA is TGTGCCAGTAGCCCGACACAAACTAGCGGGAGGGCCAATACGCAGTATTTT.

This clonotype was recorded at least ten times. The chain couples TRBV6-5 to TRBJ2-5; D is perhaps TRBD1 (7 bases). Per germline, CDR1 MNHEY and CDR2 SVGAGI. CDR3 size: 16 residues. The V end lost 2 bases, the J end lost 2 bases, and 15 bases lay between the germline ends. CDR3 bases: TGTGCCAGCAGTTACCTCGGCCAGGGGGGACAAGAGACCCAGTACTTC. This codes for CASSYLGQGGQETQYF.

The gene calls are TRBV11-2 and TRBJ2-3; 10 bases align to TRBD2. Germline CDR1 SGHAT, CDR2 FQNNGV. Losses at the gene ends were 3 bases for V and 6 bases for J; bases not matched to a gene: 9. The CDR3 runs to 16 residues. CDR3 bases: TGTGCCAGCAGCTTGGTGTTAGCGGGAGGAGGGGATACGCAGTATTTT. It specifies CASSLVLAGGGDTQYF.

In this sample, this clonotype turned up many times. The chain carries TRBV28 and TRBJ1-1; no clear D. Deletions cut 2 bases from V and 0 bases from J, with 10 bases between. Germline loops: CDR1 MDHEN, CDR2 SYDVKM. This CDR3 has 15 amino acids. The CDR3 sequence: CASSLLKVMNTEAFF. CDR3 bases: TGTGCCAGCAGTTTACTGAAGGTTATGAACACTGAAGCTTTCTTT.

This clonotype was detected many times. The rearrangement joins TRBV7-2 to TRBJ1-3, with TRBD1 matching over 7 bases. V shed 2 bases, J shed 4 bases, and the junction held 2 bases outside the gene matches. Germline V gene data show CDR1 as SGHTA and CDR2 as FQGNSA. The CDR3 sequence is 14 residues long. CDR3 DNA: TGTGCCAGCAGCTTAACAGGGGTCGGAAACACCATATATTTT. Amino acid sequence: CASSLTGVGNTIYF.

The chain combines TRBV7-2 with TRBJ1-4; 10 nucleotides agree with TRBD1. The CDR3 is 16 residues long. The germline V gene has CDR1 SGHTA and CDR2 FQGNSA. Unmatched junction bases numbered 5, after V lost 5 bases and J lost 2 bases. For the CDR3, the DNA is TGTGCCAGCAGCAAGACAGGGGGCCGTACTAATGAAAAACTGTTTTTT. The encoded protein is CASSKTGGRTNEKLFF.

V gene TRBV6-2 or TRBV6-3 combines with J gene TRBJ2-5; TRBD2 agrees at 13 bases. The CDR3 totals 16 residues. J was trimmed by 2 bases and V by 2 bases; bases with no gene match: 2. Germline V gene data show CDR1 as MNHEY and CDR2 as SVGEGT. CDR3 in DNA: TGTGCCAGCAGTTACGGACTAGCGGGGGAGCAAGAGACCCAGTACTTC. Translating it yields CASSYGLAGEQETQYF.

This clonotype was detected many times. The CDR3 here is CASSAYSSGAVQETQYF. CDR3 DNA: TGTGCCAGCAGCGCGTACTCCTCGGGGGCGGTTCAAGAGACCCAGTACTTC. The genes are TRBV9 and TRBJ2-5; D may match TRBD1 or TRBD2 (6 bases each). This CDR3 is 17 amino acids long. The germline V gene encodes CDR1 SGDLS and CDR2 YYNGEE. V lost 3 bases and J 2 bases, leaving 20 bases between the germline ends.

Many counts were recorded for this clonotype. This sequence joins TRBV12-3 or TRBV12-4 and TRBJ1-1; D might be TRBD1 (6 bases). Deletions cut 7 bases from V and 0 bases from J, with 9 bases between. The CDR3 consists of 13 residues. The CDR3 protein is CASKEGVNTEAFF. For the CDR3, the DNA is TGTGCCAGCAAGGAGGGGGTGAACACTGAAGCTTTCTTT.

Details on this clonotype: One base separates it from a far larger clone, so it is likely a read error. The V call is TRBV6-8, the J call TRBJ1-1; D call uncertain. The V gene's germline CDR1 is MNHGY and CDR2 SAAAGT. The CDR3 length is 15 residues. For the CDR3, the DNA is TGCGCCAGCAGTGAGTCACCGGCGGGGAACACTGAAGCTTCCTTT. Translating gives CASSESPAGNTEASF.

This chain joins TRBV3-1 and TRBJ1-6; 12 nucleotides agree with TRBD1. Germline V lookup: CDR1 LGHDT, CDR2 YNNKEL (reference sequence). This CDR3 is built from 15 residues. V dropped 4 bases and J dropped 11; count of bases not matched to a gene: 6. CDR3 amino acids: CASSLGTGGKAPLHF. The CDR3 DNA reads TGTGCCAGCAGCCTAGGGACAGGGGGCAAGGCACCCCTCCACTTT.

The chain couples TRBV30 to TRBJ1-2; 8 nucleotides match TRBD1. Germline CDR1 and CDR2: GTSNPN and SVGIG (reference sequence). The CDR3 runs to 12 residues. V lost 4 bases and J lost 6; bases outside the gene matches: 4. Here the CDR3 reads CAWTWTGNGYTF. CDR3 sequence (DNA): TGTGCCTGGACGTGGACAGGGAATGGCTACACCTTC.